This is a list of T cell receptor beta chains from one sample in a study of cytomegalovirus exposure and HLA in healthy donors. The assay was immunoSEQ multiplex PCR, and TCRdb's table has in-frame clones only and misses some. The sample has around 150,000 clones, less than 90% seen once. The sequencing sample was made of PBMCs. All receptors come from a young woman in good health and CMV-seropositive. Each CDR3 is given without its conserved first and last residue.

v_call	j_call	cdr3_aa
TRBV20-1	TRBJ2-5	SAQDQETQY
TRBV5-6	TRBJ2-1	ASSLELAGGLGNEQF
TRBV5-1	TRBJ1-4	ASSLSGINEKLF
TRBV6-5	TRBJ1-2	ASSRGTVDYGYT
TRBV30	TRBJ2-1	AWSDAGGPFDEQF
TRBV7-3	TRBJ1-2	ASSPHAGVAAYGYT
TRBV14	TRBJ2-7	ASSQLVSYEQY
TRBV29-1	TRBJ2-5	SVGLAGRETQY
TRBV29-1	TRBJ1-2	SVDGTGSYGYT
TRBV6-1	TRBJ2-1	ASSVLAGKVNEQF
TRBV13	TRBJ2-1	ASTPGTSGSYEQF
TRBV5-1	TRBJ2-7	ASSPSGSYEQY
TRBV27	TRBJ2-7	ASSPGSGVGYEQY
TRBV14	TRBJ1-5	ASSQQGFNQPQH
TRBV6-5	TRBJ2-5	ASRRTSLETQY
TRBV16	TRBJ1-3	ASSQSGVFYSGNTIY
TRBV7-8	TRBJ2-5	ASSFLAGVRETQY
TRBV5-1	TRBJ1-3	ASSLVTTTGNTIY
TRBV6-5	TRBJ1-4	ASSYYRSNEKLF
TRBV4-1	TRBJ1-4	ASSRPTVSNEKLF
TRBV2	TRBJ2-7	ASSLEGRHEQY
TRBV2	TRBJ1-2	ASSGTAFGYT
TRBV12-5	TRBJ2-7	ASGFSSGKGYEQY
TRBV15	TRBJ2-3	ATKMGLAGVADTQY
TRBV4-2	TRBJ1-2	ASSQVAVNYGYT
TRBV7-8	TRBJ2-7	ASSLARTYEQY
TRBV6-1	TRBJ2-6	ASSEALQGSGANVLT
TRBV10-1	TRBJ2-7	ASRTGQGGYEQY
TRBV7-2	TRBJ2-5	ASSPGLAGGGTQY
TRBV28	TRBJ1-3	ASRGQNGNTIY
TRBV30	TRBJ2-1	AWNWGVNEQF
TRBV13	TRBJ1-2	ASSLQGDGYT
TRBV19	TRBJ1-5	ASSGPALYSNQPQH
TRBV29-1	TRBJ2-3	SVRTSGSSDTQY
TRBV2	TRBJ2-5	ASSFTEKETQY
TRBV28	TRBJ2-7	ASSPHSGQGYEQY
TRBV4-1	TRBJ2-7	ASSQESSGTREQY
TRBV30	TRBJ2-7	AWTAGAGYEQY
TRBV14	TRBJ2-7	ASSPSGDLYEQY
TRBV7-2	TRBJ2-7	ASRPGGGSFFEQY
TRBV4-1	TRBJ2-7	ASSQDFGKQKREGSYEQY
TRBV6-6	TRBJ2-2	ASSRHPERHTGELF
TRBV5-1	TRBJ2-3	ASSLATEGNTQY
TRBV11-2	TRBJ1-1	ASSLDWGFIVGGYTEAF